This T cell receptor beta chain was found in a study of cytomegalovirus exposure and HLA in healthy donors. This CDR3 has 17 residues. After removal of 2 bases from V and 2 bases from J, the junction contained 10 bases not matched to a gene. The germline V gene has CDR1 LGHNA and CDR2 YSLEER. PCR employed 60 Vbeta and 13 Jbeta primers. Profiling relied on immunoSEQ multiplex PCR, and the TCRdb table lists in-frame clones only, not all of them. The data contain fewer than 110,000 clones, about 71% of them singletons. The rearrangement uses TRBV4-3 and TRBJ2-3; 7 nucleotides line up with TRBD2. The sequence was collected from a woman aged 50 to 65 in good health and CMV-seronegative. Input material: PBMCs. The CDR3 sequence: CASSQTTSVSLTDTQYF. The CDR3 coding sequence is TGCGCCAGCAGCCAAACTACTAGCGTGAGTCTCACAGATACGCAGTATTTT.